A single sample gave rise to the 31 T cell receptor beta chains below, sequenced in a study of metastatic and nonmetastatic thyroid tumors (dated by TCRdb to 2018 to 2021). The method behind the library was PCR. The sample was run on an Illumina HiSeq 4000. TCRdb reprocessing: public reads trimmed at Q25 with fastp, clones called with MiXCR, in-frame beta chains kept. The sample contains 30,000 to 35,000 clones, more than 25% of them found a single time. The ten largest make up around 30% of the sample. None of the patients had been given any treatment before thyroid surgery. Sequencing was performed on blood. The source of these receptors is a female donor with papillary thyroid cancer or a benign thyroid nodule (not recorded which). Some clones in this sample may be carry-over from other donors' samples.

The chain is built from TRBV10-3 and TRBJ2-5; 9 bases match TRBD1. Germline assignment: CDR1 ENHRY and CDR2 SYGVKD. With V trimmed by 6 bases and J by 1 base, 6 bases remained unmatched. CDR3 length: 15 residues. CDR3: CAISEQGAPQETQYF. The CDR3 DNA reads TGTGCCATCAGCGAACAGGGGGCGCCCCAAGAGACCCAGTACTTC.

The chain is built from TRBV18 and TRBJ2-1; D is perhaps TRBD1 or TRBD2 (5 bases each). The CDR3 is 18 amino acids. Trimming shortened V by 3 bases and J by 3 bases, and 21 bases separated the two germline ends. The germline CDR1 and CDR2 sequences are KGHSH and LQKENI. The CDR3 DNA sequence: TGTGCCAGCTCACCGTTGGTGTCGGGTGCAGGGAGCTACAATGAGCAGTTCTTC. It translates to CASSPLVSGAGSYNEQFF.

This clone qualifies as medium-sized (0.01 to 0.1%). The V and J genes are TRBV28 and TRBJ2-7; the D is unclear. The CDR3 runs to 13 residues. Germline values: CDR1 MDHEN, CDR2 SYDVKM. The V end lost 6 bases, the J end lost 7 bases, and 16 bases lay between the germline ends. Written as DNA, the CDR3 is TGTGCCAGCAGGCGACAATCTTACGGGGAGCAGTACTTC. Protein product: CASRRQSYGEQYF.

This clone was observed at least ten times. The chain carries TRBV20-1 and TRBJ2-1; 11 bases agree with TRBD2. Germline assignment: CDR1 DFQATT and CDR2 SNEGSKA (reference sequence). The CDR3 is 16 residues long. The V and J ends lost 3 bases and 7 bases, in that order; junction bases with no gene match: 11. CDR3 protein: CSASRASGRTSNEQFF. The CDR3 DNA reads TGCAGTGCTAGTCGAGCTAGCGGGAGGACTTCAAATGAGCAGTTCTTC.

The CDR3 here is CASSRLAEDYEQYF. The CDR3 region has the DNA TGTGCCAGCAGCCGACTAGCGGAGGACTACGAGCAGTACTTC. The V call is TRBV6-1, the J call TRBJ2-7; the match to TRBD2 covers 9 bases. Germline CDR1 is MNHNS and CDR2 is SASEGT. J lost 3 bases, V lost 6 bases, and 6 bases had no gene match. The CDR3 runs to 14 residues.

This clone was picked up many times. The CDR3 DNA is TGCAGCGTTGAACAGGTCACTGAAGCTTTCTTT. This translates into CSVEQVTEAFF. V gene TRBV29-1 combines with J gene TRBJ1-1, with D uncertain. Germline-derived CDR1 and CDR2 are SQVTM and ANQGSEA. V was trimmed by 2 bases and J by 4 bases, leaving 5 bases between them. The CDR3 sequence is 11 residues long.

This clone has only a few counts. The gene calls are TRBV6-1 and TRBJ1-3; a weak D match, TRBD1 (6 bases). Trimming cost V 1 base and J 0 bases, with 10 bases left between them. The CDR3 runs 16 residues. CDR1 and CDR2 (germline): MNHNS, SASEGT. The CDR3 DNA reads TGTGCCAGCAGTGAAGGGGGGCAGTCCTCTGGAAACACCATATATTTT. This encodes CASSEGGQSSGNTIYF.

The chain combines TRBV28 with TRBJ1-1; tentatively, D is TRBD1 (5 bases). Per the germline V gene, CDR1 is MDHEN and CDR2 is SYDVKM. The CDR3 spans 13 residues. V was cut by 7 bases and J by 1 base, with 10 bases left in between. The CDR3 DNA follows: TGTGCCAGCAAAACCGGGGCGAACACTGAAGCTTTCTTT. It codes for CASKTGANTEAFF.

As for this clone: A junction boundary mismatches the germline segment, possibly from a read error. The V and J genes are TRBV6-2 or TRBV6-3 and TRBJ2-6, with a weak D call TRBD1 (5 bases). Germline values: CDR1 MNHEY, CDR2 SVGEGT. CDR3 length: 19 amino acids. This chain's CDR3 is CASIYGSGRAGSGANVLTF. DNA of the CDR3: TGTGCCAGCATTTACGGGTCAGGCAGGGCAGGCTCTGGGGCCAACGTCCTGACTTTC.

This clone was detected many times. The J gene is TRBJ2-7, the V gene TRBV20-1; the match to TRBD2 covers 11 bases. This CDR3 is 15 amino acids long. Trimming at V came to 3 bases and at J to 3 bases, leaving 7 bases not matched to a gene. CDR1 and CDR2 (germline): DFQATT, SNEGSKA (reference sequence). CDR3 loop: CSASRTSGPYYEQYF. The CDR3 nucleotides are TGCAGTGCTAGCCGGACTAGCGGGCCCTACTACGAGCAGTACTTC.

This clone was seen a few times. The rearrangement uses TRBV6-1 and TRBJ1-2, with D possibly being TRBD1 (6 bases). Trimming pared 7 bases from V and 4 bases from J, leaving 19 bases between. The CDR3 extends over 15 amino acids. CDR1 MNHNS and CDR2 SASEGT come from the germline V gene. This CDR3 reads CASTERGGRGYGYTF. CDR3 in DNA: TGTGCCAGCACCGAAAGGGGGGGGCGCGGCTATGGCTACACCTTC.

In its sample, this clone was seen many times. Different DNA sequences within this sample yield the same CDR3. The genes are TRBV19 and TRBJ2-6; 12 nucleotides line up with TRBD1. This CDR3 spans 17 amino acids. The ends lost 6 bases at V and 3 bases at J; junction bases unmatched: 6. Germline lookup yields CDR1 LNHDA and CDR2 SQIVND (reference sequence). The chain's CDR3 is CASRIGTGGYGANVLTF. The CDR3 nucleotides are TGTGCCAGTAGAATTGGGACAGGGGGCTATGGGGCCAACGTCCTGACTTTC.

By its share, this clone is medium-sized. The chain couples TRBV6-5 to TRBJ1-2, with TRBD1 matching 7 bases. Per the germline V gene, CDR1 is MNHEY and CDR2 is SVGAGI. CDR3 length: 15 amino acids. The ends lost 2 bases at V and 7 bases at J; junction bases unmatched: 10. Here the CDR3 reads CASSYTTGAQGGYTF. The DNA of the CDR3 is TGTGCCAGCAGTTACACAACAGGGGCTCAGGGTGGCTACACCTTC.

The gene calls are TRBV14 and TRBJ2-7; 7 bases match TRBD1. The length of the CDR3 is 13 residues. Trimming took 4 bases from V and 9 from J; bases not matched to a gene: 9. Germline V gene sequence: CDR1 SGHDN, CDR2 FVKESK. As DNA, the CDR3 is TGTGCCAGCAGCCGAGACCAGGGGGTCGGGCAGTACTTC. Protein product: CASSRDQGVGQYF. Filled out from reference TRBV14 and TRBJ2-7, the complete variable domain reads EAGVTQFPSHSVIEKGQTVTLRCDPISGHDNLYWYRRVMGKEIKFLLHFVKESKQDESGMPNNRFLAERTGGTYSTLKVQPAELEDSGVYFCASSRDQGVGQYFGPGTRLTVT.

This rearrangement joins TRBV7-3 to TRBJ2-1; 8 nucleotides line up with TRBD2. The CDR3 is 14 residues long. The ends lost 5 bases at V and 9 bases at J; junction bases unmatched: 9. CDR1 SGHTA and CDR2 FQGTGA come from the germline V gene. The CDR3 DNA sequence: TGTGCCAGCAGCAAAACCCGGACTAGCCTTGAGCAGTTCTTC. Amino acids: CASSKTRTSLEQFF.

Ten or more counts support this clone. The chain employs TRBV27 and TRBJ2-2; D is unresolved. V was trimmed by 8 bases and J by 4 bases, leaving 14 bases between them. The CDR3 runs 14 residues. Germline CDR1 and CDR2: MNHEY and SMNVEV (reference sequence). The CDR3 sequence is CASYGRISTGELFF. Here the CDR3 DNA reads TGTGCCAGCTACGGCAGGATAAGCACCGGGGAGCTGTTTTTT.

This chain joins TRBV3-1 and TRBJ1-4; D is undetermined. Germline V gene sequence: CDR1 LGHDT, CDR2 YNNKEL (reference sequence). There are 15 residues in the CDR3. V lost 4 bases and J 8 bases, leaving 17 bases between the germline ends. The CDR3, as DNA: TGTGCCAGCAGCCCGACGCAGGCTTTAAGCGAAAAACTGTTTTTT. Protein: CASSPTQALSEKLFF.

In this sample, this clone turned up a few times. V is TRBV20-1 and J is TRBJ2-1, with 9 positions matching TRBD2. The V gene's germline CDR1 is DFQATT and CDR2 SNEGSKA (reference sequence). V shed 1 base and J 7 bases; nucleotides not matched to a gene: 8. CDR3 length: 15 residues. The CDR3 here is CSARVAGAARNEQFF. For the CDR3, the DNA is TGCAGTGCTAGAGTAGCGGGAGCGGCAAGGAATGAGCAGTTCTTC.

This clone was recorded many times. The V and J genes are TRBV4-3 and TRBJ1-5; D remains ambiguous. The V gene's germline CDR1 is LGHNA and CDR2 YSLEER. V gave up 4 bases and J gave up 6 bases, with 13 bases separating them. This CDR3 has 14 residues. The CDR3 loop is CASSPHAGFQPQHF. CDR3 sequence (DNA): TGCGCCAGCAGCCCCCATGCAGGATTTCAGCCCCAGCATTTT.

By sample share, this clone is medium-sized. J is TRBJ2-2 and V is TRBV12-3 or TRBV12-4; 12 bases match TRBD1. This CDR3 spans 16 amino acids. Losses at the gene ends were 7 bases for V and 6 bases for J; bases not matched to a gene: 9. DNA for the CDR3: TGTGCCAGCACCTCCCCGGGACAGGGGGCTGCCGGGGAGCTGTTTTTT. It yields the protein CASTSPGQGAAGELFF.

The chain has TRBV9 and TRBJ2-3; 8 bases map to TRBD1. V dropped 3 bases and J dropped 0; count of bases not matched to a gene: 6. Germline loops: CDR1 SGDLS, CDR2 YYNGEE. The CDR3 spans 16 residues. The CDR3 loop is CASSAWDRRSTDTQYF. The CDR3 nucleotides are TGTGCCAGCAGCGCCTGGGACAGGAGAAGCACAGATACGCAGTATTTT.

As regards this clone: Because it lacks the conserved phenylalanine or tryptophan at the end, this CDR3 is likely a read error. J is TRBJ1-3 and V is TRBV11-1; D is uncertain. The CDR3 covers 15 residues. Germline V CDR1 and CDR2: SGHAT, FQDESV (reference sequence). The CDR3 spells CASSFAAGGGTTIYV. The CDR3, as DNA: TGTGCCAGCAGCTTTGCAGCCGGCGGAGGAACCACCATATATGTT.

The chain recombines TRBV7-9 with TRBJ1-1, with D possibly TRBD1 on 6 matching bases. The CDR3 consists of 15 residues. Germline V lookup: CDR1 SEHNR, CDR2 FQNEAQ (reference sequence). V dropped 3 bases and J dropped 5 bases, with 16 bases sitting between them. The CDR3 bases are TGTGCCAGCAGCTTTCGTTCAGGGGCTGGGACTGAAGCTTTCTTT. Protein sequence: CASSFRSGAGTEAFF. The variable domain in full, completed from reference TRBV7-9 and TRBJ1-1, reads DTGVSQNPRHKITKRGQNVTFRCDPISEHNRLYWYRQTLGQGPEFLTYFQNEAQLEKSRLLSDRFSAERPKGSFSTLEIQRTEQGDSAMYLCASSFRSGAGTEAFFGQGTRLTVV.

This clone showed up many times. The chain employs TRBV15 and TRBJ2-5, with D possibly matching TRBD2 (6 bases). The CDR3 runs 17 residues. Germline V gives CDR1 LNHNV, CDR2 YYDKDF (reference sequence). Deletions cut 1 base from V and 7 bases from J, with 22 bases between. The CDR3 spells CATSRGQAEGPAGTQYF. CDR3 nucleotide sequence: TGTGCCACCAGCAGAGGCCAAGCGGAGGGCCCTGCCGGGACCCAGTACTTC.

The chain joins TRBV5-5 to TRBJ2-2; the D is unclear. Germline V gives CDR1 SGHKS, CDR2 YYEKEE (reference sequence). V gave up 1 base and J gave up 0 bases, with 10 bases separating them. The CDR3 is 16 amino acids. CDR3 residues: CASSLSAYANTGELFF. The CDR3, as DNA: TGTGCCAGCAGCTTGAGCGCTTATGCGAACACCGGGGAGCTGTTTTTT. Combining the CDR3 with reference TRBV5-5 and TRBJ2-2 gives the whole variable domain DAGVTQSPTHLIKTRGQQVTLRCSPISGHKSVSWYQQVLGQGPQFIFQYYEKEERGRGNFPDRFSARQFPNYSSELNVNALLLGDSALYLCASSLSAYANTGELFFGEGSRLTVL.

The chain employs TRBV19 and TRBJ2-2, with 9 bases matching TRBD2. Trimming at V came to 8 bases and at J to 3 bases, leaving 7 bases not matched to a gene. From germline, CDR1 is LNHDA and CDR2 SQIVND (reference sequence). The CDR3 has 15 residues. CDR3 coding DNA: TGTGCCAGTCGGGTAGCGGGAGTGTACACCGGGGAGCTGTTTTTT. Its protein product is CASRVAGVYTGELFF.

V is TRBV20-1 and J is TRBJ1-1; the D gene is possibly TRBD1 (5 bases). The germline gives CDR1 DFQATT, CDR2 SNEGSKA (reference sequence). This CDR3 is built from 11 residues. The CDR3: CRVGGTTEAFF. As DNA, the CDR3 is TGCAGGGTGGGGGGGACCACTGAAGCTTTCTTT.

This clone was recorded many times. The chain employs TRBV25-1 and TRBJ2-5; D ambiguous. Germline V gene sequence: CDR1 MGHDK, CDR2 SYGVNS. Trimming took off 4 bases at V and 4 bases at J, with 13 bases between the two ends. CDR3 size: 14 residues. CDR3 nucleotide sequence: TGTGCCAGCAGTGGACCTCAAGTTAGAGAGACCCAGTACTTC. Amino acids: CASSGPQVRETQYF. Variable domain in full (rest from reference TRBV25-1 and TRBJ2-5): EADIYQTPRYLVIGTGKKITLECSQTMGHDKMYWYQQDPGMELHLIHYSYGVNSTEKGDLSSESTVSRIRTEHFPLTLESARPSHTSQYLCASSGPQVRETQYFGPGTRLLVL.

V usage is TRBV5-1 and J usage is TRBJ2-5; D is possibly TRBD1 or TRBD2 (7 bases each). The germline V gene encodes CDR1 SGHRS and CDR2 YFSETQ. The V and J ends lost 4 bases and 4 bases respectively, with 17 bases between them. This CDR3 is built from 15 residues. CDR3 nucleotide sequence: TGCGCCAGCAGCGCACCACAGGGGAGGGCAGAGACCCAGTACTTC. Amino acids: CASSAPQGRAETQYF.

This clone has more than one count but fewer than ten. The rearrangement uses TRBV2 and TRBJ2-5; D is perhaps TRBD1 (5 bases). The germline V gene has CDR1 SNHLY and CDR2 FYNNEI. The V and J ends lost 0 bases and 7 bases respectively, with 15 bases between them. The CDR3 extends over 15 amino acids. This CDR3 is CASSEAQGRARTQYF. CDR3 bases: TGTGCCAGCAGTGAAGCGCAGGGTCGCGCAAGGACCCAGTACTTC.

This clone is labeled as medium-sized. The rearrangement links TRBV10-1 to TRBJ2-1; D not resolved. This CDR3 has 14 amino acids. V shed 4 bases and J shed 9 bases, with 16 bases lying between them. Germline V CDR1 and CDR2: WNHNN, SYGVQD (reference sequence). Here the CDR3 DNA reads TGCGCCAGCAGTGGTGGCCTCACCCGAGGTGAGCAGTTCTTC. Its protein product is CASSGGLTRGEQFF.